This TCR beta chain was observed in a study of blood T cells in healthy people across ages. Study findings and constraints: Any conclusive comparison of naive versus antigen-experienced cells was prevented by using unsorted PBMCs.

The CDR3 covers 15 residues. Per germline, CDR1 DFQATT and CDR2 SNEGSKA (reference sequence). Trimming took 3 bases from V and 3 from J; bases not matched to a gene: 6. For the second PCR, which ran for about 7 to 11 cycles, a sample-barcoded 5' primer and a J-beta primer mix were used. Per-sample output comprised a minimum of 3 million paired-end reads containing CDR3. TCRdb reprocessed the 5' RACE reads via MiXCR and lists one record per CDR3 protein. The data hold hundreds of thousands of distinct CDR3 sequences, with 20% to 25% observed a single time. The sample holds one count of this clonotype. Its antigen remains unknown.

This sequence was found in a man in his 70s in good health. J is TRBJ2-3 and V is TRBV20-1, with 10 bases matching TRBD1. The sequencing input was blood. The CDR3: CSAREPGQGTDTQYF. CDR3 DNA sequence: TGCAGTGCTAGGGAACCGGGACAGGGGACAGATACGCAGTATTTT.